This TCR beta chain was identified in a study of brain metastases from non-small cell lung cancer. Produced via immunoSEQ multiplex PCR; TCRdb's table is partial and in-frame only. The sample lists roughly 1,500 clones, around 85% occurring once. Per the germline V gene, CDR1 is MNHEY and CDR2 is SMNVEV (reference sequence). V dropped 8 bases and J dropped 2 bases, with 9 bases sitting between them. The CDR3 loop spans 12 amino acids. The receptor's source is a donor at least 40 years old with non-small cell lung cancer. The chain uses TRBV27 and TRBJ2-5, with D perhaps TRBD1 or TRBD2 (5 bases each). Sequenced input: tumor-adjacent normal tissue. CDR3 in DNA: TGTGCCAGCGGGGACGGGCAAGAGACCCAGTACTTC. Amino acids: CASGDGQETQYF.